This T cell receptor (beta chain) was recovered during a study of chemoradiotherapy in HPV16-positive cancers. Study details: Two HPV16-positive patients' cells yielded candidate HPV-specific clones and common motifs.

Assay used: immunoSEQ multiplex PCR; TCRdb lists only in-frame clones, some missing. The sample yields about 5,500 clones, about 81% seen once. Repeated repertoire sampling spanned the course of chemoradiotherapy. For this clone: Its antigen is unidentified.

Trimming at V came to 3 bases and at J to 7 bases, leaving 9 bases not matched to a gene. Germline V gives CDR1 SGHNT, CDR2 YYREEE (reference sequence). The CDR3 spans 16 residues. General study findings and limits: For HPV16-positive patients, expanding HPV-responsive T cells associated with longer recurrence-free survival. The functional HPV-specific definition rests on just a couple of HPV16-positive patients.

The chain recombines TRBV5-4 with TRBJ2-2, with 10 bases that match TRBD2. Collection took place from a patient who underwent chemoradiotherapy. The sequence was collected from a human donor with HPV-associated anogenital cancer. This chain's CDR3 is CASSSAGGVVGGELFF. DNA for the CDR3: TGTGCCAGCAGCTCAGCGGGAGGGGTAGTTGGCGGGGAGCTGTTTTTT.